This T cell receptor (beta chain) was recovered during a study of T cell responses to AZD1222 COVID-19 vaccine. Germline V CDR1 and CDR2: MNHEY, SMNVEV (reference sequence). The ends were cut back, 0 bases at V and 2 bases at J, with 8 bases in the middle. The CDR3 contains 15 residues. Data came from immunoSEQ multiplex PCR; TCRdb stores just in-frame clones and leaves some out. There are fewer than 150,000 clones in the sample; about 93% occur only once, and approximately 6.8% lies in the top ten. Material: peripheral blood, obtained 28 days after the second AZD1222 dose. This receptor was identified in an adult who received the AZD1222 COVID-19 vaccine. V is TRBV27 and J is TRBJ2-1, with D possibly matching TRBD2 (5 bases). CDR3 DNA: TGTGCCAGCAGTTTATCCGGGAATCCCTACAATGAGCAGTTCTTC. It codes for CASSLSGNPYNEQFF.